A single TCR beta chain is shown here with its context. Its antigen is currently unknown. The sample comes from a study of CD8 T cells in ankylosing spondylitis. General study findings and limits: Clones linked to disease, bearing a CD8+ phenotype, were relatively rare in peripheral blood. Previous work reported some of these motif variants in the synovial fluid and blood of reactive arthritis. Apparently characteristic of ankylosing spondylitis blood was a TCR beta motif (about 8 highly homologous variants). Clones tied to disease were said to be significantly enriched in matched ankylosing spondylitis synovial fluid.

The CDR3 extends over 15 amino acids. Germline lookup yields CDR1 MNHNS and CDR2 SASEGT. Trimming pared 5 bases from V and 5 bases from J, leaving 16 bases between. Quantitative barcoded 5'-RACE was used to prepare TCR beta libraries. TCRdb recomputed calls from the 5' RACE reads with MiXCR, one row per CDR3 protein. The sample includes around 140,000 distinct CDR3 sequences, 17% of them seen just once. The specimen was blood, either unsorted or a sorted T cell fraction (not recorded which). The receptor was isolated from a male donor with ankylosing spondylitis. The genes are TRBV6-1 and TRBJ2-1; the D gene is possibly TRBD2 (6 bases). CDR3 residues: CASSKTGTGNNEQFF. The CDR3 DNA is TGTGCCAGCAGTAAAACCGGGACTGGGAACAATGAGCAGTTCTTC.